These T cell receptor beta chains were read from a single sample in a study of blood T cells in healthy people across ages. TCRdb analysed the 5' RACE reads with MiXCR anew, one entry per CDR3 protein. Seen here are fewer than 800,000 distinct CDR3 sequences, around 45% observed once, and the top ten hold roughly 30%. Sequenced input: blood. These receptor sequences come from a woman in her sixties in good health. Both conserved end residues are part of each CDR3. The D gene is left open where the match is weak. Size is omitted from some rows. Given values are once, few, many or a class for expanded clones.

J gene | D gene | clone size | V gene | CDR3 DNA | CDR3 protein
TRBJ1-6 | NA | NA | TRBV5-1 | TGCGCCAGCAGCTTGGTGACAGAAGGTTCACCCCTCCACTTT | CASSLVTEGSPLHF
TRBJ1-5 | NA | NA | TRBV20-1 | TGCAGTGCTAGGCCCCTCCGTGGTAATCAGCCCCAGCATTTT | CSARPLRGNQPQHF
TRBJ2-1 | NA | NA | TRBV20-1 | TGCAGCTCCGGAGGGGGCGCCAACAATGAGCAGTTCTTC | CSSGGGANNEQFF
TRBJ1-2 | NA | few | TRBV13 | TGTGCCAGCAGTTATGAGGGAGAGGTCTATGGCTACACCTTC | CASSYEGEVYGYTF
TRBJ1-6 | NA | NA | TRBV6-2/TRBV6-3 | TGTGCCAGCAGCTCCGGAGGCGCGATGGAGAATTCACCCCTCCACTTT | CASSSGGAMENSPLHF
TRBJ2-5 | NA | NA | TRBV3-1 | TGTGCCAGCAGCCAAGTCCCTAAGGGGACCCAGTACTTC | CASSQVPKGTQYF
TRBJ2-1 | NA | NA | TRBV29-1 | TGCAGCGTTAATAGAGTTAGCGGCCACCCGGGGGATGAGCAGTTCTTC | CSVNRVSGHPGDEQFF
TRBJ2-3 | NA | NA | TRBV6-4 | TGTGCCAGCAGTGTGTCGGGAGAGGGCACAGATACGCGGTATTTT | CASSVSGEGTDTRYF
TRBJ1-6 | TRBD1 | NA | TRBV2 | TGTGCCAGCAGTGAAGCTCAGGGGGCGTCTTCACCCCTCCACTTT | CASSEAQGASSPLHF
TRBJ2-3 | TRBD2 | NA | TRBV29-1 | TGCAGCGCCGTTAGCGGGCCTCATAGTACAGATACGCAGTATTTT | CSAVSGPHSTDTQYF
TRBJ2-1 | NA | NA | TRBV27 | TGTGCCAGCAGTTTATGGGCTGGCGGGAACTATGAGCAGTTCTTC | CASSLWAGGNYEQFF
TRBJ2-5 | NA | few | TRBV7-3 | TGTGCCAGCACCCAGGGTGGCGGAGAGACCCAGTACTTC | CASTQGGGETQYF
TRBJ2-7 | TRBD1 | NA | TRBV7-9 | TGTGCCAGCAGCTTAGGGTGGGACAGGGTAGGGAACTACGAGCAGTACTTC | CASSLGWDRVGNYEQYF
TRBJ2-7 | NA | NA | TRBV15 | TGTGCCACCAGCGACCCACGACGGCAGGTCCCCTACGAGCAGTACTTC | CATSDPRRQVPYEQYF
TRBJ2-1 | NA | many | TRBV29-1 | TGCAGCGTTGAAGCTCGGGGGAAGGAGTTCTTC | CSVEARGKEFF
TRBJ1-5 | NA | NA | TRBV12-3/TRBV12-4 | TGTGCCAGCGATTCCGCGGGGGGCGGGAATCAGCCCCAGCATTTT | CASDSAGGGNQPQHF
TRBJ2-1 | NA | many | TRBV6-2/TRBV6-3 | TGTGCCAGCAGTTTTCAGAATGAGCAGTTCTTC | CASSFQNEQFF
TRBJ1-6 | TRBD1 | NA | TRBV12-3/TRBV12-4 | TGTGCCAGCAGTCCCCTCTCCGGGACAGGGGGTAATTCACCCCTCCACTTT | CASSPLSGTGGNSPLHF
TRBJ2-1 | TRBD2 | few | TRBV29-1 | TGTAGCGTTGATGGTGACCCCGGGAGGGCCCCCAATGAGCAGTTCTTC | CSVDGDPGRAPNEQFF
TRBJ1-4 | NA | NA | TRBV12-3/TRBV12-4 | TGTGCCAGCAGTTTAGTTGGAAAACTGTTTTTT | CASSLVGKLFF
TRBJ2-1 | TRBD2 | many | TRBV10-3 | TGTGCCATCCGGACTAGCGGACTCAATGAGCAGTTCTTC | CAIRTSGLNEQFF
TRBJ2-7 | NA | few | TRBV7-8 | TGTGCCAGCAGCTCGCCGGGACACCATTACGAGCAGTACTTC | CASSSPGHHYEQYF
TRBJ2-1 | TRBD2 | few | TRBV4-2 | TGTGCCAGCAGCATTCGGGGGACTAGCGGGGTTTACAATGAGCAGTTCTTC | CASSIRGTSGVYNEQFF
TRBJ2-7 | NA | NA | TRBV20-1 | TGCAGTGCTAGGGAAGGCGGGGCGGAATACAATGAGCAGTACTTC | CSAREGGAEYNEQYF
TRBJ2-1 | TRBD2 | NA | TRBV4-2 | TGTGCCAGCAGCCAAGAGTTCGGGACTAGCAACAATGAGCAGTTCTTC | CASSQEFGTSNNEQFF
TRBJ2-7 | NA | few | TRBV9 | TGTGCCAGCAGCGTAGGTTCAGCCTACTCCTACGAGCAGTACTTC | CASSVGSAYSYEQYF
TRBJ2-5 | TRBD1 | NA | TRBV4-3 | TGCGCCTGCAGCCAAGACAGGGGGACCCAGTACTTC | CACSQDRGTQYF